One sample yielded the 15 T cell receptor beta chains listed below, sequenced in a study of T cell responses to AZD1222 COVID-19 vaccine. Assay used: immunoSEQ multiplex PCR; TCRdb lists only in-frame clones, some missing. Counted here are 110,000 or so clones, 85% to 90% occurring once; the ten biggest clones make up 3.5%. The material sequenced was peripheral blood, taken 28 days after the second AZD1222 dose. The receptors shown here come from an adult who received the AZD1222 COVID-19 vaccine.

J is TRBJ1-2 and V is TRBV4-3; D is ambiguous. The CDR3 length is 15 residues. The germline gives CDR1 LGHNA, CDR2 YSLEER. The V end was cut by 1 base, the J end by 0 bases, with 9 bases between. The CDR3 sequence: CASSQGPYSNYGYTF. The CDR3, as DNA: TGCGCCAGCAGCCAAGGGCCGTACTCTAACTATGGCTACACCTTC.

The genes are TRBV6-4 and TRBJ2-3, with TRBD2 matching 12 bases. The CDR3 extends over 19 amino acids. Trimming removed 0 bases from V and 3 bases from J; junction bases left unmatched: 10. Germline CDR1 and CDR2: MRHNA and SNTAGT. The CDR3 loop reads CASSDSPLAGGPRTDTQYF. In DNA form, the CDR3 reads TGTGCCAGCAGTGACTCCCCCCTAGCGGGGGGGCCCCGAACAGATACGCAGTATTTT.

The CDR3 protein is CASSLARLRADTQYF. CDR3 in DNA: TGTGCCAGCAGCTTAGCTCGGCTCCGGGCAGATACGCAGTATTTT. The chain couples TRBV7-2 to TRBJ2-3; D remains ambiguous. Germline V lookup: CDR1 SGHTA, CDR2 FQGNSA. Between the trimmed V and J ends, which lost 0 bases and 4 bases, there was a span of 11 bases. The CDR3 extends over 15 amino acids.

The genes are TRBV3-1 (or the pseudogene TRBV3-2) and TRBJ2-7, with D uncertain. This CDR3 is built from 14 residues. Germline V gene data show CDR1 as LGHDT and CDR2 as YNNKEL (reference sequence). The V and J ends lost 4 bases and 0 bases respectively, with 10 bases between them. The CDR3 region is CASSRPAASYEQYF. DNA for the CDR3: TGTGCCAGCAGCCGGCCGGCGGCCTCCTACGAGCAGTACTTC.

The CDR3 sequence is CASSVGVAGIRDTQYF. The CDR3 coding sequence is TGTGCCAGCAGCGTAGGAGTAGCGGGCATAAGAGATACGCAGTATTTT. This sequence joins TRBV9 and TRBJ2-3, with TRBD2 matching over 7 bases. The junction had 9 bases not matched to a gene; V was cut back by 0 bases and J by 5 bases. The CDR3 is made up of 16 amino acids. CDR1 is SGDLS, CDR2 YYNGEE, per germline.

CDR3 region: CASSSGGTGGSPLHF. The CDR3 nucleotides read TGTGCCAGCAGTAGTGGTGGGACAGGGGGTTCACCCCTCCACTTT. This sequence joins TRBV6-4 and TRBJ1-6; 11 nucleotides agree with TRBD1. With 5 bases clipped from V and 9 bases from J, the junction kept 6 bases outside the gene matches. In germline, CDR1 is MRHNA, CDR2 SNTAGT. This CDR3 is built from 15 residues.

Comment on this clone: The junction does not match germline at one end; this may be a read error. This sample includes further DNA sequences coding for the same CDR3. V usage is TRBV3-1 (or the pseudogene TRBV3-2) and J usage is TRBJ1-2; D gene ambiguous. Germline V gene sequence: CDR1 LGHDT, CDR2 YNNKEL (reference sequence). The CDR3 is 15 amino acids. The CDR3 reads CASSPPGRANYGYTF. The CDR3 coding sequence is TGTGCCAGTAGCCCCCCGGGAAGAGCAAACTATGGCTACACCTTC.

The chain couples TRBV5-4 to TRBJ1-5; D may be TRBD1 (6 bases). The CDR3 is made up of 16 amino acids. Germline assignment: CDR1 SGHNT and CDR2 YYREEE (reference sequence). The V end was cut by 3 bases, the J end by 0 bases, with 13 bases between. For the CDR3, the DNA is TGTGCCAGCAGCTCGGGAGGACAGTATAGCAATCAGCCCCAGCATTTT. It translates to CASSSGGQYSNQPQHF.

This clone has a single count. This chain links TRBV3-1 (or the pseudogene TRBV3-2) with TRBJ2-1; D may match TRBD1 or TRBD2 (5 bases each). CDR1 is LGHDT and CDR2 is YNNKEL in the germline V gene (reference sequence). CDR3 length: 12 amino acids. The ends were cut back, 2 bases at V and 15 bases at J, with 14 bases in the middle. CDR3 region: CASSQFGAAGFF. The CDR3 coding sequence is TGTGCCAGCAGCCAATTCGGGGCTGCGGGGTTCTTC.

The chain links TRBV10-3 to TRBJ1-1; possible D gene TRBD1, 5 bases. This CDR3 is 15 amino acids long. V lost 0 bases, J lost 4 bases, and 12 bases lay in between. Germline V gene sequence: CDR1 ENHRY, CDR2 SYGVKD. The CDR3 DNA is TGTGCCATCAGTGAGTCGGGGAAGGGGAGCACTGAAGCTTTCTTT. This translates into CAISESGKGSTEAFF.

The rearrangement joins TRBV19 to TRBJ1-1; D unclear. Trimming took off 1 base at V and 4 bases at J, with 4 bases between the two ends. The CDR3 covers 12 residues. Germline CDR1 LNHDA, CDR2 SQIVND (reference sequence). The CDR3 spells CASSIGVTEAFF. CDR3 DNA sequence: TGTGCCAGTAGTATAGGGGTCACTGAAGCTTTCTTT.

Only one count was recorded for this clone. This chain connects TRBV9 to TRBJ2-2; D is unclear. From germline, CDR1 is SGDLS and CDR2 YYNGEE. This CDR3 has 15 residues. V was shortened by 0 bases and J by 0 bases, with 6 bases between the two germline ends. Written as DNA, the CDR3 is TGTGCCAGCAGCGTAGTCGCAGCGAACACCGGGGAGCTGTTTTTT. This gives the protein CASSVVAANTGELFF.

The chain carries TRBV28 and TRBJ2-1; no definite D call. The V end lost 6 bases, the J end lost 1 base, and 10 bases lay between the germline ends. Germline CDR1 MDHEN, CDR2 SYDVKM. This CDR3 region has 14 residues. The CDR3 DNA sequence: TGTGCCAGCAGCTATACGTTGTCCTACAATGAGCAGTTCTTC. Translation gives CASSYTLSYNEQFF. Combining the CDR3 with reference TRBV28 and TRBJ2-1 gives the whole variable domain DVKVTQSSRYLVKRTGEKVFLECVQDMDHENMFWYRQDPGLGLRLIYFSYDVKMKEKGDIPEGYSVSREKKERFSLILESASTNQTSMYLCASSYTLSYNEQFFGPGTRLTVL.

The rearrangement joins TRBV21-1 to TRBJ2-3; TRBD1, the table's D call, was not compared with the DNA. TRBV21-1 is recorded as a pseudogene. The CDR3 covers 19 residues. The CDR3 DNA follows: TGTGCCAGCAGCCTACGGGACAGGGGGCGCAGAATTAACTCAGATACGCAGTATTTT. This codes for CASSLRDRGRRINSDTQYF.

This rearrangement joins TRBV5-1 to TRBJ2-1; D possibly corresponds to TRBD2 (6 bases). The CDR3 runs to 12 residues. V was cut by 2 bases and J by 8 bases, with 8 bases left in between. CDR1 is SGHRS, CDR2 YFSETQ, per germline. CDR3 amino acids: CASSFTGDEQFF. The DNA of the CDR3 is TGCGCCAGCAGCTTTACGGGGGATGAGCAGTTCTTC. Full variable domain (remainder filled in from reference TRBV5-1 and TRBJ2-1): KAGVTQTPRYLIKTRGQQVTLSCSPISGHRSVSWYQQTPGQGLQFLFEYFSETQRNKGNFPGRFSGRQFSNSRSEMNVSTLELGDSALYLCASSFTGDEQFFGPGTRLTVL.